Following are 31 T cell receptor beta chains from one sample sequenced in a study of blood T cell repertoires in COVID-19. Measured with immunoSEQ multiplex PCR; TCRdb has only the in-frame clones, and not every one. Altogether around 110,000 clones are present, 90% being singletons, with the ten largest covering approximately 1.9%. Sequenced sample: peripheral blood. The source is a human donor with active COVID-19. The donor label of this sample is uncertain.

The chain carries TRBV19 and TRBJ1-2; D is unresolved. Germline CDR1 is LNHDA and CDR2 is SQIVND (reference sequence). Trimming shortened V by 6 bases and J by 5 bases, and 13 bases separated the two germline ends. The CDR3 extends over 13 amino acids. The CDR3 nucleotides are TGTGCCAGTAGGGACGGAGGATGGTATGGCTACACCTTC. It encodes CASRDGGWYGYTF.

The genes are TRBV4-1 and TRBJ2-1, with D perhaps matching TRBD1 (6 bases). The CDR3 length is 12 residues. Trimming pared 1 base from V and 13 bases from J, leaving 11 bases between. Germline CDR1 and CDR2: MGHRA and YSYEKL. The CDR3 sequence is CASSQGDNIQFF. The CDR3 DNA sequence: TGCGCCAGCAGCCAAGGGGACAATATTCAGTTCTTC.

The CDR3 here is CASSRSSGANVLTF. Written as DNA, the CDR3 is TGTGCCAGCAGTAGGAGCTCTGGGGCCAACGTCCTGACTTTC. The genes are TRBV27 and TRBJ2-6; D gene unclear. Germline loops: CDR1 MNHEY, CDR2 SMNVEV (reference sequence). Trimming pared 5 bases from V and 0 bases from J, leaving 5 bases between. The CDR3 consists of 14 residues. The whole variable domain, filled in from reference TRBV27 and TRBJ2-6, reads EAQVTQNPRYLITVTGKKLTVTCSQNMNHEYMSWYRQDPGLGLRQIYYSMNVEVTDKGDVPEGYKVSRKEKRNFPLILESPSPNQTSLYFCASSRSSGANVLTFGAGSRLTVL.

The chain uses TRBV2 and TRBJ1-1; 9 bases are a match to TRBD1. Germline V gene data show CDR1 as SNHLY and CDR2 as FYNNEI. V was pared by 6 bases and J by 3 bases, with 5 bases of the junction left unmatched. The CDR3 extends over 14 amino acids. The CDR3 sequence: CASRDTGGDTEAFF. The CDR3 DNA is TGTGCCAGCAGGGATACAGGGGGCGACACTGAAGCTTTCTTT.

This clone was counted a few times. V usage is TRBV7-9 and J usage is TRBJ1-6; tentative D call: TRBD1 (6 bases). CDR3 length: 15 amino acids. Trimming removed 2 bases at V and 9 bases at J, with 14 bases between. Germline assignment: CDR1 SEHNR and CDR2 FQNEAQ (reference sequence). CDR3 sequence: CASSLRSRGSSPLHF. CDR3 coding DNA: TGTGCCAGCAGCTTAAGGTCGAGGGGGAGTTCACCCCTCCACTTT.

This clone has just a few counts. The chain's CDR3 is CASSLLQGSGYTF. The CDR3, as DNA: TGTGCCAGCAGTTTATTACAGGGCTCTGGCTACACCTTC. The rearrangement links TRBV12-3 or TRBV12-4 to TRBJ1-2; possible D gene TRBD1, 6 bases. V was clipped by 2 bases and J by 7 bases, with 11 bases between them. This CDR3 has 13 amino acids.

In this sample, this clone turned up once. This chain uses TRBV25-1 with TRBJ2-5; D is possibly TRBD2 (5 bases). V lost 1 base to trimming and J lost 0 bases, with 15 bases between them. This CDR3 is 17 amino acids long. Germline values: CDR1 MGHDK, CDR2 SYGVNS. The DNA for the CDR3 is TGTGCCAGCAGTGAATGGAGGCAGTACAACCACCAAGAGACCCAGTACTTC. Translated: CASSEWRQYNHQETQYF.

This rearrangement joins TRBV9 to TRBJ2-5, with TRBD2 matching over 10 bases. Germline V lookup: CDR1 SGDLS, CDR2 YYNGEE. The trim removed 0 bases at V and 2 bases at J, leaving 4 bases unmatched. This CDR3 is built from 16 residues. The CDR3 loop is CASSVGIAGGQETQYF. The CDR3 DNA reads TGTGCCAGCAGCGTAGGTATAGCGGGGGGACAAGAGACCCAGTACTTC.

The chain has TRBV6-5 and TRBJ1-1; 9 nucleotides match TRBD1. The germline V gene has CDR1 MNHEY and CDR2 SVGAGI. The CDR3 totals 15 residues. V shed 6 bases and J 5 bases; nucleotides not matched to a gene: 10. For the CDR3, the DNA is TGTGCCAGCAGCCTTGAGGACAGGGGACGGACTGAAGCTTTCTTT. Protein product: CASSLEDRGRTEAFF.

This clone was detected once. The genes are TRBV6-5 and TRBJ2-5, with a tentative D call TRBD1 (6 bases). Trimming removed 6 bases at V and 2 bases at J, with 10 bases between. CDR3 length: 13 residues. The germline CDR1 and CDR2 sequences are MNHEY and SVGAGI. DNA for the CDR3: TGTGCCAGCAGACGGGACAAACAAGAGACCCAGTACTTC. Its translation: CASRRDKQETQYF.

V is TRBV4-3 and J is TRBJ2-1; D perhaps matches TRBD1 (5 bases). The germline V and J ends were trimmed by 0 bases and 4 bases, with 7 bases remaining between them. From germline, CDR1 is LGHNA and CDR2 YSLEER. The CDR3 has 14 amino acids. The CDR3 nucleotides are TGCGCCAGCAGCCAAGACAGGGTTTACAATGAGCAGTTCTTC. Translation gives CASSQDRVYNEQFF.

V gene TRBV19 combines with J gene TRBJ1-2; D gene uncertain. The CDR3 contains 14 residues. V was trimmed by 6 bases and J by 3 bases, leaving 14 bases between them. The germline gives CDR1 LNHDA, CDR2 SQIVND (reference sequence). The CDR3 nucleotides read TGTGCCAGTAGCTCCTCACCGGGGTACTATGGCTACACCTTC. Its protein product is CASSSSPGYYGYTF.

As DNA, the CDR3 is TGCAGTGCTAGTTCGCCTAGCGTACAAGAGACCCAGTACTTC. It specifies CSASSPSVQETQYF. V and J are TRBV20-1 and TRBJ2-5; possible D gene TRBD2, 6 bases. The CDR3 has 14 residues. The germline CDR1 and CDR2 sequences are DFQATT and SNEGSKA (reference sequence). The V end was cut by 3 bases, the J end by 2 bases, with 13 bases between.

This rearrangement joins TRBV20-1 to TRBJ1-6; no clear D gene. The germline CDR1 and CDR2 sequences are DFQATT and SNEGSKA (reference sequence). CDR3 length equals 14 residues. Between the trimmed V and J ends, which lost 3 bases and 7 bases, there was a span of 13 bases. CDR3 DNA sequence: TGCAGTGCTAGTTGGGCCAGCCAGAATTCACCCCTCCACTTT. Its protein product is CSASWASQNSPLHF.

J is TRBJ2-7 and V is TRBV18, with TRBD1 matching 8 bases. Germline values: CDR1 KGHSH, CDR2 LQKENI. The CDR3 is 13 amino acids. J lost 5 bases, V lost 4 bases, and 4 bases had no gene match. The CDR3 loop is CASSHYRGDEQYF. The CDR3 DNA is TGTGCCAGCTCACATTACAGGGGGGACGAGCAGTACTTC. Using reference TRBV18 and TRBJ2-7 for the parts outside the CDR3, the full variable domain is NAGVMQNPRHLVRRRGQEARLRCSPMKGHSHVYWYRQLPEEGLKFMVYLQKENIIDESGMPKERFSAEFPKEGPSILRIQQVVRGDSAAYFCASSHYRGDEQYFGPGTRLTVT.

The rearrangement uses TRBV3-1 (or the pseudogene TRBV3-2) and TRBJ1-2; TRBD1 agrees at 7 bases. V gave up 6 bases and J gave up 5 bases; unmatched junction bases: 6. CDR3 length equals 13 residues. Germline values: CDR1 LGHDT, CDR2 YNNKEL (reference sequence). As DNA, the CDR3 is TGTGCCAGCAGTGATGACAGGGCGTATGGCTACACCTTC. Translation gives CASSDDRAYGYTF.

The chain combines TRBV28 with TRBJ2-2; D is unresolved. Germline CDR1 is MDHEN and CDR2 is SYDVKM. With 4 bases removed from V and 1 base from J, the gap between germline ends came to 10 bases. There are 15 residues in the CDR3. CDR3 bases: TGTGCCAGCAGTTATATCCCGGGGAACACCGGGGAGCTGTTTTTT. It encodes CASSYIPGNTGELFF.

The chain has TRBV5-1 and TRBJ2-1, with TRBD1 identical over 8 bases. V lost 4 bases to trimming and J lost 6 bases; unmatched junction nucleotides: 9. CDR3 length: 15 residues. Germline V gene data show CDR1 as SGHRS and CDR2 as YFSETQ. CDR3 region: CASSVTGVSFNEQFF. Written as DNA, the CDR3 is TGCGCCAGCAGCGTGACAGGGGTCTCTTTCAATGAGCAGTTCTTC.

The V gene is TRBV6-5, the J gene TRBJ2-3; maybe TRBD2 (7 bases). V was clipped by 6 bases and J by 0 bases, with 13 bases between them. CDR1 MNHEY and CDR2 SVGAGI come from the germline V gene. CDR3 length equals 15 residues. The CDR3 is CASRTAGASTDTQYF. In nucleotides, the CDR3 is TGTGCCAGCAGAACGGCGGGGGCCAGCACAGATACGCAGTATTTT.

CDR3 sequence: CASSFRPRGNTEAFF. The CDR3 coding sequence is TGTGCCAGCAGTTTTCGCCCGCGCGGGAACACTGAAGCTTTCTTT. The chain is built from TRBV27 and TRBJ1-1; D ambiguous. CDR1 is MNHEY, CDR2 SMNVEV, per germline (reference sequence). The CDR3 is 15 residues long. V was shortened by 3 bases and J by 1 base, with 12 bases between the two germline ends.

As DNA, the CDR3 is TGTGCCACCCAGGCCCAGAACACTGAAGCTTTCTTT. Its translation is CATQAQNTEAFF. The chain employs TRBV10-3 and TRBJ1-1, with D hard to call. V was trimmed by 10 bases and J by 1 base, leaving 10 bases between them. Germline CDR1 is ENHRY and CDR2 is SYGVKD. This CDR3 is built from 12 residues.

The rearrangement uses TRBV7-2 and TRBJ2-1, with 13 bases fitting TRBD2. Germline assignment: CDR1 SGHTA and CDR2 FQGNSA. The J segment lost 7 bases and the V segment lost 0 bases, leaving 3 bases of the junction unmatched. The CDR3 has 16 amino acids. This chain's CDR3 is CASSLAGTSGVNEQFF. For the CDR3, the DNA is TGTGCCAGCAGCTTAGCCGGGACTAGCGGGGTTAATGAGCAGTTCTTC.

The chain recombines TRBV19 with TRBJ2-5; D is perhaps TRBD2 (6 bases). The CDR3 has 16 residues. Trimming stripped 3 bases from V and 2 bases from J, with 16 bases between. Germline V gene sequence: CDR1 LNHDA, CDR2 SQIVND (reference sequence). CDR3 loop: CASSIGGTSFQETQYF. In DNA form, the CDR3 reads TGTGCCAGTAGTATCGGCGGGACTTCATTTCAAGAGACCCAGTACTTC.

This chain connects TRBV9 to TRBJ1-1, with D perhaps matching TRBD1 (5 bases). The CDR3 runs 14 residues. Trimming removed 6 bases from V and 0 bases from J, with 12 bases in between. The V gene's germline CDR1 is SGDLS and CDR2 YYNGEE. CDR3 sequence: CASTPGGMNTEAFF. The CDR3 nucleotides read TGTGCCAGCACTCCCGGGGGTATGAACACTGAAGCTTTCTTT.

V is TRBV6-4 and J is TRBJ1-2; a weak D match, TRBD1 (6 bases). Trimming stripped 3 bases from V and 4 bases from J, with 12 bases between. The V gene's germline CDR1 is MRHNA and CDR2 SNTAGT. The CDR3 sequence is 14 residues long. The chain's CDR3 is CASSEEGGTYGYTF. In DNA form, the CDR3 reads TGTGCCAGCAGTGAAGAGGGGGGGACCTATGGCTACACCTTC.

The chain employs TRBV4-1 and TRBJ1-1; D is uncertain. Germline V gene lookup returns CDR1 MGHRA and CDR2 YSYEKL. CDR3 length equals 15 residues. The V gene lost 4 bases and the J gene lost 3 bases, with 15 bases spanning the gap. CDR3 in DNA: TGCGCCAGCAGCCCCGCCGACATTGGCGACACTGAAGCTTTCTTT. It translates to CASSPADIGDTEAFF.

This clone was counted only a few times. This chain joins TRBV7-9 and TRBJ2-7; TRBD1 matches 7 bases. Germline V gives CDR1 SEHNR, CDR2 FQNEAQ (reference sequence). CDR3 length equals 13 residues. After removal of 3 bases from V and 7 bases from J, the junction contained 6 bases not matched to a gene. The CDR3 DNA reads TGTGCCAGCAGCTTGCCCCGGGACAGAGAGCAGTACTTC. It yields the protein CASSLPRDREQYF.

The chain recombines TRBV2 with TRBJ1-6, with 8 nucleotides matching TRBD1. The CDR3 contains 15 residues. Germline V gives CDR1 SNHLY, CDR2 FYNNEI. The J segment lost 7 bases and the V segment lost 1 base, leaving 3 bases of the junction unmatched. The DNA of the CDR3 is TGTGCCAGCAGTGAAGGGACAGGGAGGAATTCACCCCTCCACTTT. Translation: CASSEGTGRNSPLHF.

The chain uses TRBV19 and TRBJ2-2; 7 nucleotides agree with TRBD1. The CDR3 is 14 amino acids. The germline V gene has CDR1 LNHDA and CDR2 SQIVND (reference sequence). V lost 5 bases, J lost 6 bases, and 6 bases stayed unmatched. CDR3 sequence: CASSGTVGAGELFF. The CDR3 bases are TGTGCCAGTAGTGGGACAGTAGGGGCCGGGGAGCTGTTTTTT.

The gene calls are TRBV28 and TRBJ2-1; the match to TRBD1 covers 9 bases. This CDR3 has 13 residues. The V and J ends lost 7 bases and 2 bases, in that order; junction bases with no gene match: 0. CDR1 and CDR2 from the germline V gene are MDHEN and SYDVKM. The DNA for the CDR3 is TGTGCCAGCAACAGGGGGCCCTACAATGAGCAGTTCTTC. Amino acid sequence: CASNRGPYNEQFF.

V usage is TRBV14 and J usage is TRBJ2-6, with D perhaps TRBD1 (5 bases). V was shortened by 2 bases and J by 0 bases, with 14 bases between the two germline ends. This CDR3 comprises 18 residues. Germline V gives CDR1 SGHDN, CDR2 FVKESK. CDR3: CASSQSRFQGSGANVLTF. The CDR3 nucleotides are TGTGCCAGCAGCCAAAGTCGGTTCCAGGGCTCTGGGGCCAACGTCCTGACTTTC.